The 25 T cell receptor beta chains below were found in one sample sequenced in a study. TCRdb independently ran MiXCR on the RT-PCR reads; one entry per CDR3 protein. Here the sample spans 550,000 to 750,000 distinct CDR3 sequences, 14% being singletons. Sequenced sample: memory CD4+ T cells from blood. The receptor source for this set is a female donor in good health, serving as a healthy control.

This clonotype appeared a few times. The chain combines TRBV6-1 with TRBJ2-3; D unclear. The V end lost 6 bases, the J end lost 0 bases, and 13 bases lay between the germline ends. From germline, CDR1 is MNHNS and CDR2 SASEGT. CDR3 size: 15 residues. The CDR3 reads CASRERLSSTDTQYF. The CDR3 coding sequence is TGTGCCAGCAGAGAGAGGCTATCTAGCACAGATACGCAGTATTTT.

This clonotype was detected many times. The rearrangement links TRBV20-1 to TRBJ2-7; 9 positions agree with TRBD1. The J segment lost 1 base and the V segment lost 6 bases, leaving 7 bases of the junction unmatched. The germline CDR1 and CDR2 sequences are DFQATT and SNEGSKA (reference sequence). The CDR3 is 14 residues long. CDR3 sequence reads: CSALTGQGSYEQYF. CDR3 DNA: TGCAGTGCCCTCACGGGACAGGGATCCTACGAGCAGTACTTC.

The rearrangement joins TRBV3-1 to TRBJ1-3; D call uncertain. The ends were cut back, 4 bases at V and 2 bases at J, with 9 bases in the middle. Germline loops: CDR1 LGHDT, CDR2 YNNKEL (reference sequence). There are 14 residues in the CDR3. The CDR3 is CASSRQDPGNTIYF. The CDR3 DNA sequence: TGTGCCAGCAGCCGTCAAGATCCTGGAAACACCATATATTTT.

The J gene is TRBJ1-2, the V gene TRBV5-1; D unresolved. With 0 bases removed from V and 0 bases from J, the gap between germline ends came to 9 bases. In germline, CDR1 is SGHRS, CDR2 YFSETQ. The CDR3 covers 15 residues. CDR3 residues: CASSLDEPTNYGYTF. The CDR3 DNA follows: TGCGCCAGCAGCTTGGATGAACCAACTAACTATGGCTACACCTTC.

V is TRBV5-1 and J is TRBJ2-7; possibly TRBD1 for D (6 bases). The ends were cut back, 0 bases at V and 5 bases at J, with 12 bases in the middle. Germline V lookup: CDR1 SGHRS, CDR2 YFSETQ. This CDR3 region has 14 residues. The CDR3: CASSLAGNRDEQYF. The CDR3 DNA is TGCGCCAGCAGCTTGGCCGGGAACAGGGACGAGCAGTACTTC. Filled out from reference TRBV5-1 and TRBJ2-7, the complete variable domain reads KAGVTQTPRYLIKTRGQQVTLSCSPISGHRSVSWYQQTPGQGLQFLFEYFSETQRNKGNFPGRFSGRQFSNSRSEMNVSTLELGDSALYLCASSLAGNRDEQYFGPGTRLTVT.

The CDR3 DNA sequence: TGCAGTGCCCGGGACCAAAAGGTGGTGAATGAGCAGTTCTTC. Protein: CSARDQKVVNEQFF. The chain links TRBV20-1 to TRBJ2-1; D could derive from TRBD1 or TRBD2 (5 bases each). The CDR3 loop spans 14 amino acids. The V and J ends lost 6 bases and 7 bases respectively, with 19 bases between them. CDR1 is DFQATT, CDR2 SNEGSKA, per germline (reference sequence).

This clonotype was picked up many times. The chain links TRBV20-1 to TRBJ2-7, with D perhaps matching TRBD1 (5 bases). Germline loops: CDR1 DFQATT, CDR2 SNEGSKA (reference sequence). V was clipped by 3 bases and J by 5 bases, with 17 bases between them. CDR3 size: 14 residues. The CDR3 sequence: CSASGSVGQDEQYF. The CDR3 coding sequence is TGCAGTGCTAGTGGGTCGGTGGGGCAGGACGAGCAGTACTTC.

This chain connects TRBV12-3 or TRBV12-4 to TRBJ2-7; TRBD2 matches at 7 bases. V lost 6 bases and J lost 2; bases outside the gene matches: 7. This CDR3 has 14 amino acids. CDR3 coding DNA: TGTGCCAGCAGAAGGACTAGTGGTGCCTACGAGCAGTACTTC. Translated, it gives CASRRTSGAYEQYF.

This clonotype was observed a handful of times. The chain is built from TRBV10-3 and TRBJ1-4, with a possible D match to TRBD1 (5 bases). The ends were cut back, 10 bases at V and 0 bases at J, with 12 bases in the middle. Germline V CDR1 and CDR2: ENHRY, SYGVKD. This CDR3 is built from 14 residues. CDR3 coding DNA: TGTGCCACAAGGGGCACCTCAACTAATGAAAAACTGTTTTTT. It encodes CATRGTSTNEKLFF.

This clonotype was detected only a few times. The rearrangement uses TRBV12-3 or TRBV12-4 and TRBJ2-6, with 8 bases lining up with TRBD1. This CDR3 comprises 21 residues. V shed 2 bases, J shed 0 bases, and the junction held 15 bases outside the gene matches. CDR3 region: CASSLYSSLGDRTSGANVLTF. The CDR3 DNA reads TGTGCCAGCAGTTTATACTCCTCTCTGGGGGACAGGACCTCTGGGGCCAACGTCCTGACTTTC.

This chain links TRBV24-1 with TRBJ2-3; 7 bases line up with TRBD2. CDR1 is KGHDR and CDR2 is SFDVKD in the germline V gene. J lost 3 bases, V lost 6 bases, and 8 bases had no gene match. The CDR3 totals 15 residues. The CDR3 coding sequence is TGTGCCACCAGTCCCGGACTAGGCCCAACAGATACGCAGTATTTT. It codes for CATSPGLGPTDTQYF.

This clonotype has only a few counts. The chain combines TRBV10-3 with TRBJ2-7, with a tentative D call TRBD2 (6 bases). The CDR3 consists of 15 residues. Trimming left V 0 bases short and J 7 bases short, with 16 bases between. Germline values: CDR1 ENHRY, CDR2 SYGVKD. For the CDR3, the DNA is TGTGCCATCAGTGAGTCGTCGGCCAGGCGGGGAGAGCAGTACTTC. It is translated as CAISESSARRGEQYF.

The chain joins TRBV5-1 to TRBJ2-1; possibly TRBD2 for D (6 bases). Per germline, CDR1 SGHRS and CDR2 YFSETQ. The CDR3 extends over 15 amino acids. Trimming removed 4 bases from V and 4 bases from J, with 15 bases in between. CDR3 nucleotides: TGCGCCAGCAGCATGACTAGTCCGGAATACAATGAGCAGTTCTTC. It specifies CASSMTSPEYNEQFF.

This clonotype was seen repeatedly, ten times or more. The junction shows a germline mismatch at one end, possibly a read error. The CDR3 DNA sequence: TGTGCCGTCAGGGCTGGACCGGGACTAGCGAGCACAGATACGCAGTATTTT. Its protein is CAVRAGPGLASTDTQYF. V is TRBV10-3 and J is TRBJ2-3; TRBD2 aligns across 10 bases. Germline CDR1 ENHRY, CDR2 SYGVKD. This CDR3 is 17 amino acids long.

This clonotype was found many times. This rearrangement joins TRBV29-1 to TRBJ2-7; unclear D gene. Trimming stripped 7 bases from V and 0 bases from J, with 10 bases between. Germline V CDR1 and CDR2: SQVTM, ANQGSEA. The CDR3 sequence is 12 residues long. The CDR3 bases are TGCAGCGCAAGGACGAACTCCTACGAGCAGTACTTC. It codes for CSARTNSYEQYF.

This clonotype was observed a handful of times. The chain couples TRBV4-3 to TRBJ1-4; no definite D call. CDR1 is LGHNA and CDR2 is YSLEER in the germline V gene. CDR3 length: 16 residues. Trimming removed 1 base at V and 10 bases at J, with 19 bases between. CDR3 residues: CASSQGTGRAGVKLFF. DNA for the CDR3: TGCGCCAGCAGCCAAGGGACGGGCCGCGCCGGCGTAAAACTGTTTTTT.

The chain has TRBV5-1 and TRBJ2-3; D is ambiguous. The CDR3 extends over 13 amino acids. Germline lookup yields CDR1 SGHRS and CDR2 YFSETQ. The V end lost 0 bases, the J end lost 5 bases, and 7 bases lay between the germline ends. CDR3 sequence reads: CASSLGAEDTQYF. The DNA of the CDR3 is TGCGCCAGCAGCTTGGGGGCCGAAGATACGCAGTATTTT. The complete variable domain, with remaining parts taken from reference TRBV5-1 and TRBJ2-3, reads KAGVTQTPRYLIKTRGQQVTLSCSPISGHRSVSWYQQTPGQGLQFLFEYFSETQRNKGNFPGRFSGRQFSNSRSEMNVSTLELGDSALYLCASSLGAEDTQYFGPGTRLTVL.

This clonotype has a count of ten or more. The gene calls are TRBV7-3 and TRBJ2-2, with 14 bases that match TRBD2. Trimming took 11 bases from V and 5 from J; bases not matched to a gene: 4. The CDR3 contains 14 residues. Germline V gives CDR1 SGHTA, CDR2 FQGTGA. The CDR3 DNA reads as TGTGCCTGTGGACTAGCGGGGGGTACCGGGGAGCTGTTTTTT. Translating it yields CACGLAGGTGELFF.

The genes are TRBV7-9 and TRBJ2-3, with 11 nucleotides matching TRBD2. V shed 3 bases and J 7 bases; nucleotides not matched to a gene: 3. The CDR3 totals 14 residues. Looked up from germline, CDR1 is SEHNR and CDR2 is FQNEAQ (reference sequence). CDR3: CASSFGTSGNTQYF. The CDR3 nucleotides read TGTGCCAGCAGCTTCGGGACTAGCGGAAATACGCAGTATTTT.

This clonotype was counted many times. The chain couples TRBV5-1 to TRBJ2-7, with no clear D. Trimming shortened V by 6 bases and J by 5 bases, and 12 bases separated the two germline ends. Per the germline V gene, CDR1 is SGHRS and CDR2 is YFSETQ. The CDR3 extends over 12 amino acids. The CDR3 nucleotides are TGCGCCAGCACCCTGGACCGGGACGAGCAGTACTTC. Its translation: CASTLDRDEQYF.

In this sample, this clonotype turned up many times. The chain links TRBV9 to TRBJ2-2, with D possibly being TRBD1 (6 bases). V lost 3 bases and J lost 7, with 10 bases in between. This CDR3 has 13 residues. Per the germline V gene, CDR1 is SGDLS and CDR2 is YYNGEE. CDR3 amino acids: CASSAQGNGELFF. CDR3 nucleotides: TGTGCCAGCAGCGCCCAGGGGAACGGGGAGCTGTTTTTT.

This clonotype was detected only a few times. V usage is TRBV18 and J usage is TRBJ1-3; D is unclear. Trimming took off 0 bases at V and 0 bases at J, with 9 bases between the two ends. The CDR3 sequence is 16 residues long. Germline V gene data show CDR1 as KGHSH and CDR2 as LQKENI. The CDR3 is CASSPPASRSGNTIYF. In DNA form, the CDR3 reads TGTGCCAGCTCACCACCGGCCAGCCGCTCTGGAAACACCATATATTTT.

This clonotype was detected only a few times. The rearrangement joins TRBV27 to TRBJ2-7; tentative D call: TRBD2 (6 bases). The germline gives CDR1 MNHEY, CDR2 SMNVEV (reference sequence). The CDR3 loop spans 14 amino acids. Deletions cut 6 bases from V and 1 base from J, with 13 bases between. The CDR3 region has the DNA TGTGCCAGCAGCTCAATAGCGGCGTCCTACGAGCAGTACTTC. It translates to CASSSIAASYEQYF.

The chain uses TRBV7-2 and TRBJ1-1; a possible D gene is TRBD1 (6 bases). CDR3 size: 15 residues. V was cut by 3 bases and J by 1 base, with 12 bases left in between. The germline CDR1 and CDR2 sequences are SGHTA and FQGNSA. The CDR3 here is CASSFTGTPNTEAFF. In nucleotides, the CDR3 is TGTGCCAGCAGCTTTACCGGGACACCGAACACTGAAGCTTTCTTT.

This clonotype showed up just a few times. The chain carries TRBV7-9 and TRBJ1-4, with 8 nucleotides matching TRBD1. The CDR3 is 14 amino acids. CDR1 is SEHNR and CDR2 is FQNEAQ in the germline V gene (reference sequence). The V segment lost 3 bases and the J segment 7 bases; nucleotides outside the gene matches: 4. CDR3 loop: CASSLDRVTEKLFF. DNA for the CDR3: TGTGCCAGCAGCTTGGACAGGGTGACTGAAAAACTGTTTTTT.